Listed below are T cell receptor beta chains from one sample, sequenced in a study of shared clonotypes between healthy human individuals. Sequencing used immunoSEQ multiplex PCR; TCRdb keeps in-frame clones, though not all of them. The sample records a few million clones, more than 80% being singletons. Sequencing was performed on naive CD4+ T cells sorted from blood. The receptor source for this set is a man between 18 and 29 years old in good health. CDR3s include the opening cysteine and the closing phenylalanine or tryptophan. A D gene is named only where the DNA matches it firmly. A row's size may be missing; if present it is once, few, many or a size class.

. | TRBD2 | TRBJ2-1 | TRBV5-4 | TGTGCCAGCAGCAGAGGGGGGAATAGCGGGACGCCCTTGCAGTTCTTC | CASSRGGNSGTPLQFF
. | TRBD2 | TRBJ2-7 | TRBV10-2 | TGCGCCAGCAGCGTACTAGCGGGAGGGGGTGAGCAGTACTTC | CASSVLAGGGEQYF
. | TRBD2 | TRBJ2-2 | TRBV11-3 | TGTGCCAGCAGCCTCACCCTCGGCGGGGGGCTAGCCGGGGAGCTGTTTTTT | CASSLTLGGGLAGELFF
. | . | TRBJ1-2 | TRBV5-4 | TGTGCCAGCAGCTTGAACAGGGCGGGCTACACCTTC | CASSLNRAGYTF
. | TRBD1 | TRBJ1-3 | TRBV9 | TGTGCCAGCAGCACCGGGACAGGGGGAGGTCATGGCGGAAACACCATATATTTT | CASSTGTGGGHGGNTIYF
. | TRBD1 | TRBJ1-5 | TRBV10-3 | TGTGCCATCAGTGAGTCGGACAGGGGTAATCAGCCCCAGCATTTT | CAISESDRGNQPQHF
once | . | TRBJ1-5 | TRBV19 | TGTGCCAGTAGTTTTCACAGTGGCCTTCAGCCCCAGCATTTT | CASSFHSGLQPQHF
. | TRBD1 | TRBJ2-1 | TRBV7-2 | TGTGCCAGCAGCTTTACAGGGGAATTAGGTGAGCAGTTCTTC | CASSFTGELGEQFF
. | TRBD1 | TRBJ2-1 | TRBV6-5 | TGTGCCAGCAGCCGGGACAGCAATGAGCAGTTCTTC | CASSRDSNEQFF
few | TRBD1 | TRBJ1-2 | TRBV30 | TGTGCCGGGGACAGGGGCAACTATGGCTACACCTTC | CAGDRGNYGYTF
once | TRBD1 | TRBJ1-4 | TRBV5-6 | TGTGCCAGCAGCCACCGGGACAGAAATGAAAAACTGTTTTTT | CASSHRDRNEKLFF
once | TRBD1 | TRBJ2-3 | TRBV10-1 | TGCGCCAGCAGTGAGTCGGGGACAGGGGGTTCTACGCAGTATTTT | CASSESGTGGSTQYF
. | . | TRBJ1-4 | TRBV18 | TGTGCCAGCTCACCACTTCGAGCGGCAACTAATGAAAAACTGTTTTTT | CASSPLRAATNEKLFF
. | . | TRBJ2-3 | TRBV7-8 | TGTGCCAGCAGCGTGACTATTTCATCAGATACGCAGTATTTT | CASSVTISSDTQYF
. | . | TRBJ2-1 | TRBV7-2 | TGTGCCAGCAGCTTAGTAGGGCGGAACAATGAGCAGTTCTTC | CASSLVGRNNEQFF
. | . | TRBJ2-4 | TRBV11-2 | TGTGCCAGCAGCCCTCGCGGCAACGCCAAAAACATTCAGTACTTC | CASSPRGNAKNIQYF
. | TRBD1 | TRBJ1-4 | TRBV4-2 | TGTGCCAGCAGCCGCGAAACAGGGGAGAATGAAAAACTGTTTTTT | CASSRETGENEKLFF
. | . | TRBJ2-7 | TRBV21-1 | TGTGCCAGCAGCAAAGTTGAGGTTTGCGGGGGATCCTACGAGCAGTACTTC | CASSKVEVCGGSYEQYF
. | . | TRBJ2-1 | TRBV7-2 | TGTGCCAGCAGCTTAGCGGAAATTGGGAAAAGGTTCTTC | CASSLAEIGKRFF
. | . | TRBJ1-3 | TRBV11-2 | TGTGCCAGCAGCACGAGCTCTGGAAACACCATATATTTT | CASSTSSGNTIYF
. | . | TRBJ1-5 | TRBV5-1 | TGCGCCAGCAGCCCGGGAACGGACTATCAGCCCCAGCATTTT | CASSPGTDYQPQHF
. | . | TRBJ1-2 | TRBV6-1 | TGTGCCAGCAGTGAGTGGGGCAGAACCTTCCCTTATGGCTACACCTTC | CASSEWGRTFPYGYTF
. | TRBD1 | TRBJ2-1 | TRBV7-9 | TGTGCCAGCAGCGCAACAGGGGCATACTACAATGAGCAGTTCTTC | CASSATGAYYNEQFF
. | . | TRBJ2-7 | TRBV5-1 | TGCGCCAGCAGCTCCCGACAGGATACCTACGAGCAGTACTTC | CASSSRQDTYEQYF
few | . | TRBJ2-7 | TRBV10-2 | TGCGCCAGCAGATTGACCTTCTCCCTCTACGAGCAGTACTTC | CASRLTFSLYEQYF
. | . | TRBJ1-5 | TRBV7-2 | TGTGCCAGCAGCTACCACAGGGTTGCTAGCAATCAGCCCCAGCATTTT | CASSYHRVASNQPQHF
. | TRBD2 | TRBJ2-5 | TRBV18 | TGTGCCAGCTCAACACGACCCGGACTAGCGGGGGGAGAGACCCAGTACTTC | CASSTRPGLAGGETQYF
. | . | TRBJ2-1 | TRBV6-6 | TGTGCCAGCAAGCAGCAGTCCTACAATGAGCAGTTCTTC | CASKQQSYNEQFF
. | . | TRBJ2-3 | TRBV7-9 | TGTGCCAGCAGCCCCCGACGTGGGCTTCCTGGTACAGATACGCAGTATTTT | CASSPRRGLPGTDTQYF
few | . | TRBJ1-2 | TRBV5-1 | TGCGCCAGCAGCCAGGACAGTAACTATGGCTACACCTTC | CASSQDSNYGYTF
. | . | TRBJ1-3 | TRBV7-2 | TGTGCCAGCAGCTTAGAATCGATACGTTTGGTTGGAAACACCATATATTTT | CASSLESIRLVGNTIYF
. | TRBD2 | TRBJ2-4 | TRBV7-8 | TGTGCCAGCAGCTTAATGGGACTAGCGGGAGGAAACATTCAGTACTTC | CASSLMGLAGGNIQYF
once | TRBD2 | TRBJ2-5 | TRBV7-2 | TGTGCCAGCAGCCGTCTAGCGGGAGCGTTGACCCAGTACTTC | CASSRLAGALTQYF
. | . | TRBJ1-3 | TRBV2 | TGTGCCAGCAGTGACGGCGTCTCTGGAAACACCATATATTTT | CASSDGVSGNTIYF
. | . | TRBJ2-5 | TRBV18 | TGTGCCAGCTCACCCCCCAACGTGGCCCAGTACTTC | CASSPPNVAQYF